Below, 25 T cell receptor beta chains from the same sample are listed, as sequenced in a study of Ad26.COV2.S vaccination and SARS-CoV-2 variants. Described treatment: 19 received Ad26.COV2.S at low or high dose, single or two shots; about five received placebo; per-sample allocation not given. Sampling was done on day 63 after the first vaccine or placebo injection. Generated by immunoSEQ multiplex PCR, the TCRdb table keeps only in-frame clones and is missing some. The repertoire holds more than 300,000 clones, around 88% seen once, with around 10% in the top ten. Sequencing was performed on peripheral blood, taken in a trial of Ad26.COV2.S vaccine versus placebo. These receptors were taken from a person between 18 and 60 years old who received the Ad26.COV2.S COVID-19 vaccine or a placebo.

CDR3 loop: CASSPRGENTEAFF. DNA for the CDR3: TGTGCCAGCTCACCACGCGGGGAGAACACTGAAGCTTTCTTT. This sequence joins TRBV18 and TRBJ1-1; D is undetermined. V lost 1 base and J 1 base, leaving 7 bases between the germline ends. The CDR3 loop spans 14 amino acids. The germline V gene has CDR1 KGHSH and CDR2 LQKENI.

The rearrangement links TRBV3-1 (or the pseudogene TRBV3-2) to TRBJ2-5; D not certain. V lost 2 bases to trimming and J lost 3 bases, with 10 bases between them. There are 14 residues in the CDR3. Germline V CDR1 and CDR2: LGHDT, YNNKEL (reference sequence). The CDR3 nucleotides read TGTGCCAGCAGCCAATTTATGCCAGAAGAGACCCAGTACTTC. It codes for CASSQFMPEETQYF.

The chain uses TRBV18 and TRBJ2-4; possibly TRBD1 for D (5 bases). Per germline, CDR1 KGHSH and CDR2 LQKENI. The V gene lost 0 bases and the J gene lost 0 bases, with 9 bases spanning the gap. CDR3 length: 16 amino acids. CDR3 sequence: CASSPPQTVAKNIQYF. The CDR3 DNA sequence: TGTGCCAGCTCACCACCTCAGACAGTAGCCAAAAACATTCAGTACTTC.

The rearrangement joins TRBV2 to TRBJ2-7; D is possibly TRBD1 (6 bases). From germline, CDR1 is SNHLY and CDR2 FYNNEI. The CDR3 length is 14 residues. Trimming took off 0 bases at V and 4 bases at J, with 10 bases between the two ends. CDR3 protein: CASSEANRAYEQYF. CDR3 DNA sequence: TGTGCCAGCAGTGAAGCAAACAGGGCATACGAGCAGTACTTC.

CDR3 sequence: CASSFRIDANTGELFF. CDR3 DNA: TGTGCCAGCAGTTTCCGGATTGACGCGAACACCGGGGAGCTGTTTTTT. The genes are TRBV27 and TRBJ2-2; D gene ambiguous. CDR3 length: 16 amino acids. The V gene lost 3 bases and the J gene lost 0 bases, with 11 bases spanning the gap. The germline V gene encodes CDR1 MNHEY and CDR2 SMNVEV (reference sequence).

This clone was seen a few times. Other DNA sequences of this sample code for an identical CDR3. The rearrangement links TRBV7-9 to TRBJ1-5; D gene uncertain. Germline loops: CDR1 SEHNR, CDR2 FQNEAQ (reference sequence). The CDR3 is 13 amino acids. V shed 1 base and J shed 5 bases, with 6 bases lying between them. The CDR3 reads CASSLGSDQPQHF. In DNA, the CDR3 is TGTGCCAGCAGCTTAGGGTCCGATCAGCCCCAGCATTTT.

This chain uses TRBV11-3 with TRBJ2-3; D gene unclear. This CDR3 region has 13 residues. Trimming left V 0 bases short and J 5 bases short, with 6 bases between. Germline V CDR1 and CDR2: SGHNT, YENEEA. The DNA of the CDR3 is TGTGCCAGCAGCTTAGAAACAAGAGATACGCAGTATTTT. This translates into CASSLETRDTQYF.

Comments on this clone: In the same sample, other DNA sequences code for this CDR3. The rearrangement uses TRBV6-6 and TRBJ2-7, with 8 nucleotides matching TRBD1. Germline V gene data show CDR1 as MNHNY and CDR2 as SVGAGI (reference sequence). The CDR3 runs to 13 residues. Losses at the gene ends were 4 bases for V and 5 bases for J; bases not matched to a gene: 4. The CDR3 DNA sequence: TGTGCCAGCAGTTCAACAGGGGGGCACGAGCAGTACTTC. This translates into CASSSTGGHEQYF.

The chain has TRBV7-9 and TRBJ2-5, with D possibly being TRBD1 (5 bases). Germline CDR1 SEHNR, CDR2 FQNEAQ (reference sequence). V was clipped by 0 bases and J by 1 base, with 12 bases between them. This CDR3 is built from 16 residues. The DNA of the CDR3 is TGTGCCAGCAGCTTAGCCCCATACAGGATCCAAGAGACCCAGTACTTC. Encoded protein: CASSLAPYRIQETQYF.

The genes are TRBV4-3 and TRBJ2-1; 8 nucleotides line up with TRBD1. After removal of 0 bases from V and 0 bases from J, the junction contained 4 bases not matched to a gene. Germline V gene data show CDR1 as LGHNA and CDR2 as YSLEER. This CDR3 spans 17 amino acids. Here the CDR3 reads CASSQDWTGSSYNEQFF. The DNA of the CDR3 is TGCGCCAGCAGCCAAGACTGGACAGGGAGCTCCTACAATGAGCAGTTCTTC.

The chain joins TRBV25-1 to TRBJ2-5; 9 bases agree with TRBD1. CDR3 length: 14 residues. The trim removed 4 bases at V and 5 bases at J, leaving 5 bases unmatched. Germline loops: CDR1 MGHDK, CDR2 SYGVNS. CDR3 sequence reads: CASSAGQGWETQYF. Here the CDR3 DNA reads TGTGCCAGCAGTGCGGGACAGGGCTGGGAGACCCAGTACTTC.

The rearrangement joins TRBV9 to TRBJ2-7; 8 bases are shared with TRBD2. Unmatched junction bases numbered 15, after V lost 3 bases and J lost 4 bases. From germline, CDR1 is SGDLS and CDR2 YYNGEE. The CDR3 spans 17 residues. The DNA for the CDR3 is TGTGCCAGCAGCGCTGGGGCGGGGGGCCTCGCGGCGTACGAGCAGTACTTC. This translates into CASSAGAGGLAAYEQYF.

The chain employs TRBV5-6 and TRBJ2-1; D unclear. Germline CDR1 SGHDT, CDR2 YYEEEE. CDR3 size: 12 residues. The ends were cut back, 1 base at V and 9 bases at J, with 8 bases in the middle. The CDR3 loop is CASSLYHTEQFF. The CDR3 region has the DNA TGTGCCAGCAGCTTGTATCATACTGAGCAGTTCTTC.

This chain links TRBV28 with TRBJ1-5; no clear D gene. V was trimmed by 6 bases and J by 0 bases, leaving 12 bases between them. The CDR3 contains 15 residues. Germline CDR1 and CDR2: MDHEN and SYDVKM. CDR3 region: CASSGRYYSNQPQHF. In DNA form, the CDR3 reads TGTGCCAGCAGCGGACGTTACTATAGCAATCAGCCCCAGCATTTT.

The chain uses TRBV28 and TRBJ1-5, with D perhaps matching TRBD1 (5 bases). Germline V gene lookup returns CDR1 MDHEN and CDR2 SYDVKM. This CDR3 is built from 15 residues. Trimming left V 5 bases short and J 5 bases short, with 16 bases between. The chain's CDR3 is CASSERGFADQPQHF. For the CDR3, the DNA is TGTGCCAGCAGTGAACGGGGGTTCGCGGATCAGCCCCAGCATTTT.

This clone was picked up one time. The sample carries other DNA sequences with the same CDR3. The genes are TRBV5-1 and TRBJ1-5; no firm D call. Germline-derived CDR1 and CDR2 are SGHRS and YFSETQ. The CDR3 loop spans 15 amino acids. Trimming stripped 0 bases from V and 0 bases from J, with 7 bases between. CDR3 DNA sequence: TGCGCCAGCAGCTTGGATGGGTATAGCAATCAGCCCCAGCATTTT. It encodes CASSLDGYSNQPQHF.

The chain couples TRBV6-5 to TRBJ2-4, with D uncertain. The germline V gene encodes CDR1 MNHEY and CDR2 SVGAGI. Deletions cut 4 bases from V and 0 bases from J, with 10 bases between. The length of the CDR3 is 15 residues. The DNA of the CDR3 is TGTGCCAGCAGTTCCCTAAGCTTAGCCAAAAACATTCAGTACTTC. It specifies CASSSLSLAKNIQYF.

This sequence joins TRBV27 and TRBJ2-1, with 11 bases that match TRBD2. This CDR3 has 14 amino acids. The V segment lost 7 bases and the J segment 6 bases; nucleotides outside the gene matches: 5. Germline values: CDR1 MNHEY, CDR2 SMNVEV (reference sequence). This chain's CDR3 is CASKGLAGPNEQFF. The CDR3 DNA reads TGTGCCAGCAAAGGACTAGCGGGCCCCAATGAGCAGTTCTTC.

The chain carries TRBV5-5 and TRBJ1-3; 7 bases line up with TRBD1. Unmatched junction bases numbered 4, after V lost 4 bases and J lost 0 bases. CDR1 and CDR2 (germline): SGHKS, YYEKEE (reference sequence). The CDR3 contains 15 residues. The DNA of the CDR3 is TGTGCCAGCAGCCAGGGGGGGAGCTCTGGAAACACCATATATTTT. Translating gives CASSQGGSSGNTIYF.

The CDR3 coding sequence is TGTGCCAGCAGCCAAGACTTCGGGGGGCCCTATGGCTACACCTTC. Its protein is CASSQDFGGPYGYTF. The chain combines TRBV4-2 with TRBJ1-2, with D tentatively TRBD1 (6 bases). Germline V CDR1 and CDR2: LGHNA, YNFKEQ. The CDR3 spans 15 residues. The ends were cut back, 0 bases at V and 4 bases at J, with 12 bases in the middle.

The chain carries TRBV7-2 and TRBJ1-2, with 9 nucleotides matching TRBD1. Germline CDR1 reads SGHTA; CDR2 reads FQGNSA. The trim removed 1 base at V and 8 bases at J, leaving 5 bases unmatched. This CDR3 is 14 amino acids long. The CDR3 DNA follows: TGTGCCAGCAGCTTAGGGGGACAGGGTATCGGCTACACCTTC. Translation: CASSLGGQGIGYTF.

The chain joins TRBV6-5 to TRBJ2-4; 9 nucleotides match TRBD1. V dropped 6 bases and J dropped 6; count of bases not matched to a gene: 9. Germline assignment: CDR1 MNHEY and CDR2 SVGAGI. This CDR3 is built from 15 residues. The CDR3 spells CASSDPGQGSNIQYF. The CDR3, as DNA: TGTGCCAGCAGCGACCCGGGACAGGGTTCAAACATTCAGTACTTC.

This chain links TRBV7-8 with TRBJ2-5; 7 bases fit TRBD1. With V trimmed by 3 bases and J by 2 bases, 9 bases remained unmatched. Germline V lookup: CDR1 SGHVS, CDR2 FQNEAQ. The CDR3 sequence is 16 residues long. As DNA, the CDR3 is TGTGCCAGCAGCTTTAGGCTAGGACAGGAACAAGAGACCCAGTACTTC. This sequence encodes CASSFRLGQEQETQYF.

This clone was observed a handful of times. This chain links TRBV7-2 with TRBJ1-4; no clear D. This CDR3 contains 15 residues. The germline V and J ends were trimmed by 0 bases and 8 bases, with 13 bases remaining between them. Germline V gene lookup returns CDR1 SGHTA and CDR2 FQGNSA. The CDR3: CASSLASRWQEKLFF. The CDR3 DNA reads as TGTGCCAGCAGCTTAGCGTCGAGGTGGCAAGAAAAACTGTTTTTT.

As DNA, the CDR3 is TGCGCCAGCAGCTTGCAGGAGGGTGAGACCCAGTACTTC. It codes for CASSLQEGETQYF. The genes are TRBV5-1 and TRBJ2-5; possibly TRBD2 for D (6 bases). Germline V gives CDR1 SGHRS, CDR2 YFSETQ. This CDR3 has 13 amino acids. Trimming pared 1 base from V and 5 bases from J, leaving 9 bases between.